Each of the 28 T cell receptor beta chains below was sequenced from the same sample in a study of blood T cell repertoires in COVID-19. TCRdb keeps only in-frame clones here, not all; method: immunoSEQ multiplex PCR. In the table there are roughly 410,000 clones, around 87% of which are singletons. Sample: peripheral blood. The origin of the receptors is a woman aged 55-75 years with COVID-19, enrolled during active disease.

This sequence joins TRBV6-5 and TRBJ1-1, with 9 nucleotides matching TRBD1. Per germline, CDR1 MNHEY and CDR2 SVGAGI. The V gene end was trimmed by 5 bases and the J gene end by 2 bases; junction bases not matched to a gene: 3. The CDR3 runs to 14 residues. The CDR3 nucleotides are TGTGCCAGCAGTCTGACAGGGGGTAACACTGAAGCTTTCTTT. The encoded protein is CASSLTGGNTEAFF.

V and J are TRBV5-8 and TRBJ2-5; D may be TRBD2 (7 bases). There are 14 residues in the CDR3. Looked up from germline, CDR1 is SGHTS and CDR2 is YDEGEE. V shed 5 bases and J shed 1 base, with 12 bases lying between them. The CDR3 region is CASRRGGGQETQYF. The DNA of the CDR3 is TGTGCCAGCAGACGAGGGGGGGGCCAAGAGACCCAGTACTTC.

This chain connects TRBV11-2 to TRBJ1-2; perhaps TRBD1 as D (5 bases). Germline V gives CDR1 SGHAT, CDR2 FQNNGV. The V and J ends lost 6 bases and 6 bases respectively, with 14 bases between them. The CDR3 has 13 residues. The CDR3 region is CASSSNQGDGYTF. Here the CDR3 DNA reads TGTGCCAGCAGTTCCAATCAGGGTGATGGCTACACCTTC.

This sequence joins TRBV18 and TRBJ2-7; 8 bases are a match to TRBD2. Germline V gives CDR1 KGHSH, CDR2 LQKENI. The CDR3 consists of 15 residues. Losses at the gene ends were 2 bases for V and 4 bases for J; bases not matched to a gene: 7. In DNA form, the CDR3 reads TGTGCCAGCTCACCAAATTGGCGGGGGGCATACGAGCAGTACTTC. It encodes CASSPNWRGAYEQYF.

The table lists this clone with a few counts. The chain uses TRBV10-2 and TRBJ1-5; D ambiguous. This CDR3 has 13 residues. V was pared by 6 bases and J by 7 bases, with 13 bases between. CDR1 is WSHSY and CDR2 is SAAADI in the germline V gene. The CDR3 bases are TGCGCCAGCAGCGACATTAAACGGCAGCCCCAGCATTTT. Protein product: CASSDIKRQPQHF.

This chain uses TRBV18 with TRBJ1-1; TRBD1 agrees at 8 bases. The length of the CDR3 is 16 residues. Trimming at V came to 0 bases and at J to 1 base, leaving 4 bases not matched to a gene. CDR1 and CDR2 (germline): KGHSH, LQKENI. This CDR3 is CASSPPRQGKNTEAFF. Here the CDR3 DNA reads TGTGCCAGCTCACCACCCCGACAGGGGAAGAACACTGAAGCTTTCTTT.

This chain joins TRBV6-1 and TRBJ2-4; TRBD2 aligns across 8 bases. V lost 1 base to trimming and J lost 2 bases; unmatched junction nucleotides: 7. Germline V lookup: CDR1 MNHNS, CDR2 SASEGT. This CDR3 comprises 17 residues. The CDR3 region is CASSEGSGGVTKNIQYF. DNA of the CDR3: TGTGCCAGCAGTGAAGGGAGCGGGGGTGTTACCAAAAACATTCAGTACTTC.

This clone was found a few times. V is TRBV6-5 and J is TRBJ2-2; possibly TRBD2 for D (5 bases). This CDR3 has 15 residues. Germline values: CDR1 MNHEY, CDR2 SVGAGI. Trimming left V 5 bases short and J 0 bases short, with 10 bases between. The CDR3 DNA reads TGTGCCAGCAGTAAGAGGGCCTCGAACACCGGGGAGCTGTTTTTT. It is translated as CASSKRASNTGELFF.

The CDR3 DNA reads TGTGCCAGCAGCTTGCTACAGCACAATGAGCAGTTCTTC. Amino acid sequence: CASSLLQHNEQFF. The chain links TRBV5-5 to TRBJ2-1, with D unclear. Looked up from germline, CDR1 is SGHKS and CDR2 is YYEKEE (reference sequence). The V gene lost 1 base and the J gene lost 5 bases, with 7 bases spanning the gap. There are 13 residues in the CDR3.

This chain joins TRBV27 and TRBJ2-5; D unclear. Germline V gene data show CDR1 as MNHEY and CDR2 as SMNVEV (reference sequence). The CDR3 is 14 residues long. Trimming pared 7 bases from V and 1 base from J, leaving 13 bases between. The CDR3 region has the DNA TGTGCCAGCATCCCCCAGAATTTCCAAGAGACCCAGTACTTC. As protein: CASIPQNFQETQYF.

This chain links TRBV5-5 with TRBJ2-5; TRBD1 matches 8 bases. With 3 bases clipped from V and 5 bases from J, the junction kept 15 bases outside the gene matches. The CDR3 consists of 17 residues. Germline CDR1 and CDR2: SGHKS and YYEKEE (reference sequence). CDR3 region: CASSSNLGTGLGETQYF. The CDR3, as DNA: TGTGCCAGCAGCTCAAATCTCGGGACAGGTCTCGGGGAGACCCAGTACTTC.

V gene TRBV6-6 combines with J gene TRBJ1-2; 9 bases line up with TRBD1. Germline assignment: CDR1 MNHNY and CDR2 SVGAGI (reference sequence). The CDR3 has 13 residues. After removal of 6 bases from V and 7 bases from J, the junction contained 6 bases not matched to a gene. CDR3: CASRVGTGSGYTF. DNA for the CDR3: TGTGCCAGCAGGGTCGGGACAGGGTCTGGCTACACCTTC.

The rearrangement uses TRBV7-2 and TRBJ1-5, with 8 bases fitting TRBD1. The germline V gene has CDR1 SGHTA and CDR2 FQGNSA. The CDR3 spans 15 residues. V shed 4 bases, J shed 7 bases, and the junction held 9 bases outside the gene matches. The CDR3 sequence is CASSSPGGGKQPQHF. The CDR3 nucleotides are TGTGCCAGCAGCTCCCCAGGGGGCGGGAAGCAGCCCCAGCATTTT.

This chain links TRBV25-1 with TRBJ1-2; perhaps TRBD1 as D (6 bases). This CDR3 has 14 residues. Trimming took 6 bases from V and 3 from J, leaving 14 bases between them. The V gene's germline CDR1 is MGHDK and CDR2 SYGVNS. CDR3 in amino acids: CASSSAGGHYGYTF. For the CDR3, the DNA is TGTGCCAGCAGCTCAGCGGGGGGCCACTATGGCTACACCTTC.

This chain links TRBV2 with TRBJ1-1; D remains unclear. CDR1 is SNHLY and CDR2 is FYNNEI in the germline V gene. Trimming cost V 5 bases and J 1 base, with 11 bases left between them. The CDR3 spans 14 residues. The CDR3 DNA sequence: TGTGCCAGCAGTCCCAATGTTCAGAACACTGAAGCTTTCTTT. Amino acid sequence: CASSPNVQNTEAFF.

The V and J genes are TRBV5-6 and TRBJ1-6; 9 nucleotides agree with TRBD1. Germline CDR1 reads SGHDT; CDR2 reads YYEEEE. J gave up 6 bases and V 5 bases, and 6 bases lay outside the gene matches. The CDR3 extends over 15 amino acids. CDR3 sequence reads: CASRTGTGLNSPLHF. The DNA of the CDR3 is TGTGCCAGCAGGACCGGGACAGGGCTTAATTCACCCCTCCACTTT.

V usage is TRBV5-6 and J usage is TRBJ1-2; possibly TRBD1 for D (6 bases). V shed 7 bases and J shed 0 bases, with 7 bases lying between them. CDR3 length: 12 amino acids. The germline CDR1 and CDR2 sequences are SGHDT and YYEEEE. CDR3 bases: TGTGCCAGCCAGGGGACTAACTATGGCTACACCTTC. It specifies CASQGTNYGYTF.

The rearrangement links TRBV5-4 to TRBJ2-7; 11 nucleotides agree with TRBD2. V shed 4 bases and J 4 bases; nucleotides not matched to a gene: 4. CDR3 size: 14 residues. The germline V gene has CDR1 SGHNT and CDR2 YYREEE (reference sequence). The CDR3 reads CASSTSGGGYEQYF. The CDR3 DNA is TGTGCCAGCAGCACTAGCGGGGGTGGGTACGAGCAGTACTTC.

This rearrangement joins TRBV6-5 to TRBJ2-3; 8 positions agree with TRBD2. Looked up from germline, CDR1 is MNHEY and CDR2 is SVGAGI. The junction had 3 bases not matched to a gene; V was cut back by 0 bases and J by 4 bases. The CDR3 runs 15 residues. CDR3 region: CASSYSLAGADTQYF. The DNA for the CDR3 is TGTGCCAGCAGTTACTCCCTAGCGGGCGCAGATACGCAGTATTTT.

The chain carries TRBV7-8 and TRBJ2-1; TRBD1 agrees at 8 bases. The CDR3 is 15 residues long. V dropped 9 bases and J dropped 4; count of bases not matched to a gene: 11. Germline V CDR1 and CDR2: SGHVS, FQNEAQ. CDR3 region: CASSEGTGLYNEQFF. CDR3 in DNA: TGTGCCAGTTCTGAGGGGACAGGTTTGTACAATGAGCAGTTCTTC.

The chain has TRBV2 and TRBJ2-7; 10 positions agree with TRBD1. The V gene's germline CDR1 is SNHLY and CDR2 FYNNEI. The ends lost 6 bases at V and 3 bases at J; junction bases unmatched: 5. This CDR3 spans 14 amino acids. The CDR3 loop reads CASRDGTGDYEQYF. The CDR3 nucleotides are TGTGCCAGCAGGGACGGGACAGGGGACTACGAGCAGTACTTC.

The chain employs TRBV28 and TRBJ1-5; 8 bases are shared with TRBD1. V was clipped by 2 bases and J by 5 bases; unmatched bases: 5. In germline, CDR1 is MDHEN, CDR2 SYDVKM. The length of the CDR3 is 15 residues. The CDR3 sequence is CASSLGRGLYQPQHF. Written as DNA, the CDR3 is TGTGCCAGCAGTTTAGGCAGGGGGCTTTATCAGCCCCAGCATTTT.

This chain connects TRBV14 to TRBJ2-1, with D maybe TRBD1 (6 bases). Trimming removed 0 bases at V and 6 bases at J, with 18 bases between. Germline loops: CDR1 SGHDN, CDR2 FVKESK. The CDR3 covers 17 residues. This chain's CDR3 is CASSQDLARQAGNEQFF. The CDR3 coding sequence is TGTGCCAGCAGCCAAGATCTGGCGAGACAGGCGGGCAATGAGCAGTTCTTC.

The chain combines TRBV5-1 with TRBJ1-1; 11 nucleotides agree with TRBD1. Germline V gene lookup returns CDR1 SGHRS and CDR2 YFSETQ. CDR3 length: 14 amino acids. Germline trimming cut 6 bases from V and 5 bases from J; bases unmatched to any gene: 6. CDR3 sequence (DNA): TGCGCCAGCACCAGGGGGACAGGGGGTACTGAAGCTTTCTTT. Amino acid sequence: CASTRGTGGTEAFF.

This sequence joins TRBV6-5 and TRBJ1-4; 9 bases fit TRBD1. This CDR3 comprises 14 residues. J gave up 5 bases and V 8 bases, and 6 bases lay outside the gene matches. Germline V gene sequence: CDR1 MNHEY, CDR2 SVGAGI. DNA for the CDR3: TGTGCCAGCTCGACAGGGGGATTGAATGAAAAACTGTTTTTT. It specifies CASSTGGLNEKLFF.

V is TRBV19 and J is TRBJ2-7; maybe TRBD1 (5 bases). CDR1 is LNHDA, CDR2 SQIVND, per germline (reference sequence). Trimming took off 0 bases at V and 2 bases at J, with 14 bases between the two ends. This CDR3 contains 16 residues. CDR3 DNA sequence: TGTGCCAGTAGTATAGATCTAATGCAGGGCCCCTACGAGCAGTACTTC. Protein product: CASSIDLMQGPYEQYF.

The chain joins TRBV7-2 to TRBJ2-5; 9 nucleotides line up with TRBD2. V lost 7 bases, J lost 5 bases, and 5 bases stayed unmatched. CDR3 size: 13 residues. CDR1 SGHTA and CDR2 FQGNSA come from the germline V gene. CDR3 region: CASNPSGVETQYF. CDR3 nucleotide sequence: TGTGCCAGCAACCCTAGCGGGGTGGAGACCCAGTACTTC.

The chain couples TRBV18 to TRBJ2-3; 8 bases line up with TRBD2. Unmatched junction bases numbered 10, after V lost 3 bases and J lost 5 bases. The CDR3 sequence is 16 residues long. Germline CDR1 is KGHSH and CDR2 is LQKENI. The CDR3 DNA follows: TGTGCCAGCTCACCTCATACCGGGCTAGCGGGAGATACGCAGTATTTT. Translating gives CASSPHTGLAGDTQYF.